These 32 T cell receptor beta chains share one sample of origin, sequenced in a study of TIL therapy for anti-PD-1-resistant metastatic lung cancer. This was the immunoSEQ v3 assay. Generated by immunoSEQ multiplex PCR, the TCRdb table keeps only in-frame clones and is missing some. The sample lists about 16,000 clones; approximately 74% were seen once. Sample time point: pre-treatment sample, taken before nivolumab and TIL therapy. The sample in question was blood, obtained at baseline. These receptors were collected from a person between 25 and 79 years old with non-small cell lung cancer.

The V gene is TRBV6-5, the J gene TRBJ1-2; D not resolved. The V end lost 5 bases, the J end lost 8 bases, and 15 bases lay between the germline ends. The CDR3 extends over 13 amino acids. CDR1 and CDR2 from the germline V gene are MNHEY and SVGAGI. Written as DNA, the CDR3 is TGTGCCAGCAGTCCCGGGGAGGGAAGAGGCTACACCTTC. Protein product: CASSPGEGRGYTF.

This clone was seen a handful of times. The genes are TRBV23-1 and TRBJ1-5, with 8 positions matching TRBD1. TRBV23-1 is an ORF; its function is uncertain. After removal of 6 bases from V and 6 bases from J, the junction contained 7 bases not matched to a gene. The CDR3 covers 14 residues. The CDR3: CASRPHRGFQPQHF. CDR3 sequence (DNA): TGCGCCAGCAGGCCCCACAGGGGGTTTCAGCCCCAGCATTTT.

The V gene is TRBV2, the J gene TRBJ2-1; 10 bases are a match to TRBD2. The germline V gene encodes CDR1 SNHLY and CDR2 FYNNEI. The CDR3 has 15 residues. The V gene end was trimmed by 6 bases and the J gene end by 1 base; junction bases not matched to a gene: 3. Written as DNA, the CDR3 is TGTGCCAGCAGAGAGCGGGGGGGTTCCTACAATGAGCAGTTCTTC. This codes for CASRERGGSYNEQFF.

CDR3 sequence: CASSPGANTVNTEAFF. The CDR3 nucleotides read TGTGCCAGTAGCCCGGGGGCCAATACAGTGAACACTGAAGCTTTCTTT. The genes are TRBV19 and TRBJ1-1; D might be TRBD1 (6 bases). Deletions cut 6 bases from V and 0 bases from J, with 17 bases between. Germline loops: CDR1 LNHDA, CDR2 SQIVND (reference sequence). This CDR3 spans 16 amino acids.

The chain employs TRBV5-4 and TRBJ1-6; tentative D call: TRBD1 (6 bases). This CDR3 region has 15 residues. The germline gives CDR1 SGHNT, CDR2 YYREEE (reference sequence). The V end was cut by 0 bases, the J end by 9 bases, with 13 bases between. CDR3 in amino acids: CASSLEGGPVSPLHF. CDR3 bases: TGTGCCAGCAGCTTGGAGGGGGGTCCTGTTTCACCCCTCCACTTT. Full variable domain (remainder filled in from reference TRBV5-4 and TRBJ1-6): ETGVTQSPTHLIKTRGQQVTLRCSSQSGHNTVSWYQQALGQGPQFIFQYYREEENGRGNFPPRFSGLQFPNYSSELNVNALELDDSALYLCASSLEGGPVSPLHFGNGTRLTVT.

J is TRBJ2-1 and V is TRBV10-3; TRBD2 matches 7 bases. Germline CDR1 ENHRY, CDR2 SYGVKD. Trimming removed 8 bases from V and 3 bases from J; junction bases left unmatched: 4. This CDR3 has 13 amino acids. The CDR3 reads CAIWGGDYNEQFF. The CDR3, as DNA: TGTGCCATCTGGGGGGGGGACTACAATGAGCAGTTCTTC.

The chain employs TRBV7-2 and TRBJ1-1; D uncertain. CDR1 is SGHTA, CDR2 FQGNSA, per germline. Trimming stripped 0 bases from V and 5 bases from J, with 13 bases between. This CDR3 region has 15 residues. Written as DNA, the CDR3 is TGTGCCAGCAGCTTAGCTGGGGAGGCGAGGACTGAAGCTTTCTTT. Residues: CASSLAGEARTEAFF.

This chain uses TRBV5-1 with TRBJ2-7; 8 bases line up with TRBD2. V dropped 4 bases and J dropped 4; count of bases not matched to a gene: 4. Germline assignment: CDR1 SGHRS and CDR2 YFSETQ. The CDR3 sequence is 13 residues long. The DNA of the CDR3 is TGCGCCAGCAGCCCGGGACTAGGGTACGAGCAGTACTTC. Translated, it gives CASSPGLGYEQYF.

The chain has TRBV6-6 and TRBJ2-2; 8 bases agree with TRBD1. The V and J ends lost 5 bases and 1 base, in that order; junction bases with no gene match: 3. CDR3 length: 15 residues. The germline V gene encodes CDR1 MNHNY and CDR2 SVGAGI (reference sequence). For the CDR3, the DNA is TGTGCCAGCAGTCCGGGGACAGGGAACACCGGGGAGCTGTTTTTT. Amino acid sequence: CASSPGTGNTGELFF.

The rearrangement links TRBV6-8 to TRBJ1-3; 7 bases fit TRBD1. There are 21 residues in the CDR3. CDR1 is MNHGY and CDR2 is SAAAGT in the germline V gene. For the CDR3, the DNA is TGTGCTCTTCCCTATTTTCCGGGACAGAGCTCGTCGAACCAGCCTGGAAACACCATATATTTT. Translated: CALPYFPGQSSSNQPGNTIYF.

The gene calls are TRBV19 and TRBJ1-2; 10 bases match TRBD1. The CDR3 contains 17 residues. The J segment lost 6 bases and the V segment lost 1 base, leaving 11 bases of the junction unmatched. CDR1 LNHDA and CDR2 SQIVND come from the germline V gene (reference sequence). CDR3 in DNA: TGTGCCAGTAGTATAGTGGCCACGGGACAGGGGAGCGATGGCTACACCTTC. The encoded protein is CASSIVATGQGSDGYTF.

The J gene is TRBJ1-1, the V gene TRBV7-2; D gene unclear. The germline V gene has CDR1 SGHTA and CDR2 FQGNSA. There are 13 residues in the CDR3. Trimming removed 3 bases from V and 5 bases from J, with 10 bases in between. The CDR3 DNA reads TGTGCCAGCAGCTTTTCTGGGAGGACTGAAGCTTTCTTT. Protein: CASSFSGRTEAFF. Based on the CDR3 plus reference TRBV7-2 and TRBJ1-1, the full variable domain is GAGVSQSPSNKVTEKGKDVELRCDPISGHTALYWYRQSLGQGLEFLIYFQGNSAPDKSGLPSDRFSAERTGGSVSTLTIQRTQQEDSAVYLCASSFSGRTEAFFGQGTRLTVV.

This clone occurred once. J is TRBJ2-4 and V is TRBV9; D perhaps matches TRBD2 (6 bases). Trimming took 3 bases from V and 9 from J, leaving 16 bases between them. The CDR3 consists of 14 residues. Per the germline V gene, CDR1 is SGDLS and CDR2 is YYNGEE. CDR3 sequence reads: CASSEGLEGAIQYF. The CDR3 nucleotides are TGTGCCAGCAGCGAGGGGTTGGAGGGCGCCATTCAGTACTTC.

The CDR3: CAIHSGTGSYGYTF. CDR3 DNA: TGTGCCATTCATAGTGGGACGGGAAGTTATGGCTACACCTTC. This chain connects TRBV2 to TRBJ1-2, with D possibly matching TRBD1 (5 bases). The CDR3 has 14 residues. Germline CDR1 reads SNHLY; CDR2 reads FYNNEI. The V end lost 10 bases, the J end lost 5 bases, and 20 bases lay between the germline ends. Drawing the rest from reference TRBV2 and TRBJ1-2, the complete variable domain is EPEVTQTPSHQVTQMGQEVILRCVPISNHLYFYWYRQILGQKVEFLVSFYNNEISEKSEIFDDQFSVERPDGSNFTLKIRSTKLEDSAMYFCAIHSGTGSYGYTFGSGTRLTVV.

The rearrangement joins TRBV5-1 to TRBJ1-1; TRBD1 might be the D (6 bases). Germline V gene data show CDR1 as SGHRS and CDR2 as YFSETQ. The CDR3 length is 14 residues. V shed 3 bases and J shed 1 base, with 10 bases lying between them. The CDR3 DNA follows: TGCGCCAGCAGCTCGCAGGGACAGAACACTGAAGCTTTCTTT. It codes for CASSSQGQNTEAFF.

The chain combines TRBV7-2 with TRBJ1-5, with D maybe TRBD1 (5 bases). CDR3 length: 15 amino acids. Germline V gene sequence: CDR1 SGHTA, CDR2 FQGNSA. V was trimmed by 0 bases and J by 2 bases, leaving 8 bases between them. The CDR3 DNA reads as TGTGCCAGCAGCTTAGCGCAGGGTCGCAATCAGCCCCAGCATTTT. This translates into CASSLAQGRNQPQHF.

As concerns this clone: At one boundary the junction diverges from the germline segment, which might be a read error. CDR3 in amino acids: CAGRAVPEAFF. In DNA form, the CDR3 reads TGTGCCGGCAGGGCAGTCCCTGAAGCTTTCTTT. J is TRBJ1-1 and V is TRBV2; D possibly corresponds to TRBD1 (5 bases). Germline V gives CDR1 SNHLY, CDR2 FYNNEI. The CDR3 consists of 11 residues.

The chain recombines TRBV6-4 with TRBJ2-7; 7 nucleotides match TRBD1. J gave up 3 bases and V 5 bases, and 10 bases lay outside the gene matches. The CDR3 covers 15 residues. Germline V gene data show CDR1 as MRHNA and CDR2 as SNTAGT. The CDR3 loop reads CASSLDRVGVYEQYF. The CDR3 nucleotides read TGTGCCAGCAGTCTCGACAGGGTGGGGGTCTACGAGCAGTACTTC.

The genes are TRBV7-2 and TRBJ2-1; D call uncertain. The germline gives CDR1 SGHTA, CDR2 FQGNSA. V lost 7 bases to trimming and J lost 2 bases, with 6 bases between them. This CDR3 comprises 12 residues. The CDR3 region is CASTFTYNEQFF. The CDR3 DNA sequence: TGTGCCAGCACTTTTACCTACAATGAGCAGTTCTTC. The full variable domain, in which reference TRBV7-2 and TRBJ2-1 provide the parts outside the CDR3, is GAGVSQSPSNKVTEKGKDVELRCDPISGHTALYWYRQSLGQGLEFLIYFQGNSAPDKSGLPSDRFSAERTGGSVSTLTIQRTQQEDSAVYLCASTFTYNEQFFGPGTRLTVL.

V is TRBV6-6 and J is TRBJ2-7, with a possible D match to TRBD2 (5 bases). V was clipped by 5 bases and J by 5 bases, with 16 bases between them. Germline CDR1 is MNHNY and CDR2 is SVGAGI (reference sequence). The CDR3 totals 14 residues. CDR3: CASSLEADIHEQYF. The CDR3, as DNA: TGTGCCAGCAGTCTGGAGGCGGATATCCACGAGCAGTACTTC.

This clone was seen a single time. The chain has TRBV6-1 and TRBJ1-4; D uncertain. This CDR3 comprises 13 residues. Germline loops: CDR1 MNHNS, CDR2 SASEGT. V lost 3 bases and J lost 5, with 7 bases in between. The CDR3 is CASSDRPNEKLFF. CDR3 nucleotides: TGTGCCAGCAGTGACCGGCCGAATGAAAAACTGTTTTTT.

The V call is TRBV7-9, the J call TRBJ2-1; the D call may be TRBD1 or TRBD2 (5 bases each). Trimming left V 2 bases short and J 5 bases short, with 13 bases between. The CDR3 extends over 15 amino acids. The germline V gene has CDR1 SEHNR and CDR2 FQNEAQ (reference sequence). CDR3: CASSLTGTYDNEQFF. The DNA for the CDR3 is TGTGCCAGCAGCTTAACCGGGACCTACGACAATGAGCAGTTCTTC. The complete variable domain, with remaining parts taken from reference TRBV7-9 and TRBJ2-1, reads DTGVSQNPRHKITKRGQNVTFRCDPISEHNRLYWYRQTLGQGPEFLTYFQNEAQLEKSRLLSDRFSAERPKGSFSTLEIQRTEQGDSAMYLCASSLTGTYDNEQFFGPGTRLTVL.

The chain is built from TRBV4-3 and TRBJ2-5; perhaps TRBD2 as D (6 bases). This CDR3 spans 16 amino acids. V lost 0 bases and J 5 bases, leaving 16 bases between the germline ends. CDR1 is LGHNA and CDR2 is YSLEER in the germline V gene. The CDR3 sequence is CASSQDFDLRGETQYF. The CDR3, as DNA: TGCGCCAGCAGCCAAGATTTCGACCTCCGGGGGGAGACCCAGTACTTC.

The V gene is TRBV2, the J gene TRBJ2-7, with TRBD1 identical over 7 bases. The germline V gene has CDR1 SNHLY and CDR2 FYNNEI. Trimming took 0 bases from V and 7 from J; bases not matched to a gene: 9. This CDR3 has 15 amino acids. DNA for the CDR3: TGTGCCAGCAGTGAAGCATGGGACAGCCCGGGGGAGCAGTACTTC. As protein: CASSEAWDSPGEQYF.

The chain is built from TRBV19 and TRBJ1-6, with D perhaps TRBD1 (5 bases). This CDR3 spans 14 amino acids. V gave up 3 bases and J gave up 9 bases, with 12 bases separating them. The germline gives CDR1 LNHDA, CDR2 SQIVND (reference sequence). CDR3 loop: CASSMVGDVSPLHF. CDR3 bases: TGTGCCAGTAGTATGGTAGGGGATGTTTCACCCCTCCACTTT. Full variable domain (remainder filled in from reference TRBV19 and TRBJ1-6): DGGITQSPKYLFRKEGQNVTLSCEQNLNHDAMYWYRQDPGQGLRLIYYSQIVNDFQKGDIAEGYSVSREKKESFPLTVTSAQKNPTAFYLCASSMVGDVSPLHFGNGTRLTVT.

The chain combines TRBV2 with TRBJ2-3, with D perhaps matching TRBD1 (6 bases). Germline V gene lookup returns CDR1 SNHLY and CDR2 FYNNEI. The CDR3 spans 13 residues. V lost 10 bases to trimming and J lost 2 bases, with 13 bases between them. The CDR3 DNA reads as TGTGCCACCACCGGGACATACACAGATACGCAGTATTTT. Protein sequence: CATTGTYTDTQYF.

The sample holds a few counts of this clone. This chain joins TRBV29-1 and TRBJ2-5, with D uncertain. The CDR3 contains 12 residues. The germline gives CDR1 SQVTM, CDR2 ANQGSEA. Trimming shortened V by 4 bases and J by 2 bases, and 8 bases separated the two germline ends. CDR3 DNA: TGCAGCGTTGGTGTCGGGCAAGAGACCCAGTACTTC. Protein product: CSVGVGQETQYF.

The CDR3 is CASSRPAMNTEAFF. In DNA, the CDR3 is TGTGCCAGCAGTCGCCCTGCTATGAACACTGAAGCTTTCTTT. This rearrangement joins TRBV6-5 to TRBJ1-1; D remains unclear. Germline V gene lookup returns CDR1 MNHEY and CDR2 SVGAGI. This CDR3 contains 14 residues. V lost 5 bases and J lost 0, with 10 bases in between.

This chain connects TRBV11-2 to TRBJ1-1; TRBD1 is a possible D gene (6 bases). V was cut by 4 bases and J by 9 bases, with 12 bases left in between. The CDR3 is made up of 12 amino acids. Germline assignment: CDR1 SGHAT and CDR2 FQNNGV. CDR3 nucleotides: TGTGCCAGCAGCTGGGGGCAGGGGCAAGCTTTCTTT. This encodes CASSWGQGQAFF.

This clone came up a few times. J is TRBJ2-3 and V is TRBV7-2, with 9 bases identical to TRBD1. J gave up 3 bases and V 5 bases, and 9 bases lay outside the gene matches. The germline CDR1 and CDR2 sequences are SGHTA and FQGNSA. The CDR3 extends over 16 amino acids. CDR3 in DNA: TGTGCCAGCAGCCGCCTAGGGACAGGGATGACAGATACGCAGTATTTT. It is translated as CASSRLGTGMTDTQYF.

This CDR3 is CASSLRDPRTPEAFF. CDR3 in DNA: TGTGCCAGCAGCTTAAGGGATCCAAGAACACCTGAAGCTTTCTTT. The chain links TRBV7-9 to TRBJ1-1, with D unresolved. Germline CDR1 is SEHNR and CDR2 is FQNEAQ (reference sequence). CDR3 length: 15 amino acids. Trimming left V 2 bases short and J 6 bases short, with 16 bases between.

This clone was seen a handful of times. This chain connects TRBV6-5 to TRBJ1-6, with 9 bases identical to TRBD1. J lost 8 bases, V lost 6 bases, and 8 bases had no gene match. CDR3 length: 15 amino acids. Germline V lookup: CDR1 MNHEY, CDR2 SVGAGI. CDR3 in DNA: TGTGCCAGCAGCCAAACCGGGACAGGGTATTCACCCCTCCACTTT. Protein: CASSQTGTGYSPLHF.